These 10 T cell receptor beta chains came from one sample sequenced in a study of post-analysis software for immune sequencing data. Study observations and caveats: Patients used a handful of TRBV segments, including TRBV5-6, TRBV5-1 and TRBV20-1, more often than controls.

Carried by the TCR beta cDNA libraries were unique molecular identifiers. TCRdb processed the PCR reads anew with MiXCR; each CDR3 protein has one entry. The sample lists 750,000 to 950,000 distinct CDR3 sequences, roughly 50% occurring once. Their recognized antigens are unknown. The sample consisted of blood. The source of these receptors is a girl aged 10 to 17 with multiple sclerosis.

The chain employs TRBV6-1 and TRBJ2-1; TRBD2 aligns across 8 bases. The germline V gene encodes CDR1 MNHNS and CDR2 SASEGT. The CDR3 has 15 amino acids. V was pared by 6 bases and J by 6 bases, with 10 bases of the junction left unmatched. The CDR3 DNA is TGTGCCAGCAGGACTGAGGCTAGCGGGTTCAATGAGCAGTTCTTC. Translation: CASRTEASGFNEQFF.

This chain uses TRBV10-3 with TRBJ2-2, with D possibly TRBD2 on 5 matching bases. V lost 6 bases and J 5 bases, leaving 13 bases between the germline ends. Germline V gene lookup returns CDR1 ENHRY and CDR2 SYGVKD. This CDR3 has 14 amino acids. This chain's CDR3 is CAIREAPRTGELFF. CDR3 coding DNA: TGTGCCATCAGGGAGGCGCCCAGGACCGGGGAGCTGTTTTTT.

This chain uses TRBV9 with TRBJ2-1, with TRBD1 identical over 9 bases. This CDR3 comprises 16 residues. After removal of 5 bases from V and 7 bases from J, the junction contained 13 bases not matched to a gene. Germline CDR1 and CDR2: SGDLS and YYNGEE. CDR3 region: CASSSLPGQGVNEQFF. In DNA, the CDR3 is TGTGCCAGCAGTTCGTTGCCGGGACAGGGTGTGAATGAGCAGTTCTTC.

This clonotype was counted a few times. In DNA form, the CDR3 reads TGCAGCGTTGAAGATCGTCGCAGGGACTACGAGCAGTACTTC. This translates into CSVEDRRRDYEQYF. This chain connects TRBV29-1 to TRBJ2-7; maybe TRBD1 (5 bases). CDR1 and CDR2 (germline): SQVTM, ANQGSEA. This CDR3 region has 14 residues. Trimming shortened V by 0 bases and J by 3 bases, and 12 bases separated the two germline ends.

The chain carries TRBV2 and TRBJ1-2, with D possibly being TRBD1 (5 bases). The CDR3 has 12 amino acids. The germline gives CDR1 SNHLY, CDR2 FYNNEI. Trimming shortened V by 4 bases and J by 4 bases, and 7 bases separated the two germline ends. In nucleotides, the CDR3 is TGTGCCAGCAGTGTGCAGGGCTATGGCTACACCTTC. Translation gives CASSVQGYGYTF.

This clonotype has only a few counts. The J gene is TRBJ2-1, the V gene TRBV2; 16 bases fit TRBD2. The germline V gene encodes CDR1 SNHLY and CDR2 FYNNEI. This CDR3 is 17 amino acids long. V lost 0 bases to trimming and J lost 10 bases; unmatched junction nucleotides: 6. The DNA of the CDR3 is TGTGCCAGCAGTGAAGCGGGACTAGCGGGAGGGCCACGCGAGCAGTTCTTC. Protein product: CASSEAGLAGGPREQFF.

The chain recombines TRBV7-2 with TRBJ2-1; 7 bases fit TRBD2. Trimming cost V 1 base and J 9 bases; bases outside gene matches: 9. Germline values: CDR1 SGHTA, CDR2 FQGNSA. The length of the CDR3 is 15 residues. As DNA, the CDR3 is TGTGCCAGCAGCTTAGTTGGGGGGGAAACGGGTGAGCAGTTCTTC. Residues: CASSLVGGETGEQFF.

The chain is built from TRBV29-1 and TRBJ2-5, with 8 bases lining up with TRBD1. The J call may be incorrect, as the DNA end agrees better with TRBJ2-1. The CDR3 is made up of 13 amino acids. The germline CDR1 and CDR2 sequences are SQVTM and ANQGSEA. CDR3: CSGFGQGEETQFF. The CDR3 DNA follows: TGCAGCGGGTTTGGACAGGGTGAAGAGACCCAGTTCTTC.

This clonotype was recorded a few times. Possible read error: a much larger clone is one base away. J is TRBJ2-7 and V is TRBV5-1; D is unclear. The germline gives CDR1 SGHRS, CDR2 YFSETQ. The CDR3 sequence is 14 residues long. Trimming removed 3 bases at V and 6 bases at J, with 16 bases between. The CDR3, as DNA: TGCGCCAGCAGCTGGGCCTCCTCGCCCGGCGAGCAGTACTTC. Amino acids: CASSWASSPGEQYF.

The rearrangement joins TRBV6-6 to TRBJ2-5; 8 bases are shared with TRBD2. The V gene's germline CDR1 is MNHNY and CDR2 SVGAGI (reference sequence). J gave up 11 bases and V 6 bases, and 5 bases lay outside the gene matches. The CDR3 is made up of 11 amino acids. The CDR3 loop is CASSSPGGQYF. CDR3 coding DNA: TGTGCCAGCAGCTCCCCGGGGGGGCAGTACTTC.